This TCR beta chain was retrieved from a study of immune evolution from preneoplasia to lung adenocarcinoma. Data came from immunoSEQ multiplex PCR; TCRdb stores just in-frame clones and leaves some out. The sample lists about 9,500 clones; roughly 77% were seen once. Study-level results: Normal lung had highest clonality; later lesions appeared denser, more diverse.

Concerning this clone itself: Its matching antigen is unknown.

Nucleic acids came from premalignant or tumor cells enriched by macro-dissection. The germline V gene has CDR1 SGHKS and CDR2 YYEKEE (reference sequence). The CDR3 extends over 13 amino acids. Trimming removed 3 bases from V and 5 bases from J, with 10 bases in between. This TCR derives from a donor older than 65 with lung adenocarcinoma. The rearrangement uses TRBV5-5 and TRBJ2-3; the D gene is possibly TRBD2 (5 bases). What was sequenced was FFPE minimally invasive lung adenocarcinoma tissue. DNA of the CDR3: TGTGCCAGCAGCTCTGCCCGGGGAGATACGCAGTATTTT. Its protein is CASSSARGDTQYF.